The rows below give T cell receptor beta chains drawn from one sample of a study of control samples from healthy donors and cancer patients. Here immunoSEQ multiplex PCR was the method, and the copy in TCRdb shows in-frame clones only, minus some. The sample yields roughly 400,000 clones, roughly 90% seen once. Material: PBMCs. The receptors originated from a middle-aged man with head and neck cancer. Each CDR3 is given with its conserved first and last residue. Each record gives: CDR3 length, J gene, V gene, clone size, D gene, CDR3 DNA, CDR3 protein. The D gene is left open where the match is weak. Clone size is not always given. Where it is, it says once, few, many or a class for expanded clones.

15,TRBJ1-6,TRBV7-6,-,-,TGTGCCAGCAGCGTTTCTACCGGACTTGATTCACCCCTCCACTTT,CASSVSTGLDSPLHF
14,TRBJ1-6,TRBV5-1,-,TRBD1,TGCGCCAGGAGTCCCGGGACAGAAAATTCACCCCTCCACTTT,CARSPGTENSPLHF
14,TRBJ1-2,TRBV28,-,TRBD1,TGTGCCAGCAGTTTCGGGACAGGCAACTATGGCTACACCTTC,CASSFGTGNYGYTF
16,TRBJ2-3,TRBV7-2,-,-,TGTGCCAGCAGCTTGTACAGGGAGATCGGCACAGATACGCAGTATTTT,CASSLYREIGTDTQYF
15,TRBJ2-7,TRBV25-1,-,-,TGTGCCAGCAGTGGATTAACCTGGGGTAACTACGAGCAGTACTTC,CASSGLTWGNYEQYF
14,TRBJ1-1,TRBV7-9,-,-,TGTGCCAGCAGCCCCCGGGGGGGTAACACTGAAGCTTTCTTT,CASSPRGGNTEAFF
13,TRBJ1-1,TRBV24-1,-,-,TGTGCCACCCAAGGAGGGGTGAACACTGAAGCTTTCTTT,CATQGGVNTEAFF
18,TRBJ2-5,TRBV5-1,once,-,-,CASTETFGTGFFGETQYF
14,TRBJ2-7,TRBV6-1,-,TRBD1,TGTGCCAGCAGTGATTGGACAGGGCCGGGCGAGCAGTACTTC,CASSDWTGPGEQYF
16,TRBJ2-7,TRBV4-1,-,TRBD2,TGCGCCAGCGGTGAGGGGCGACTGGGGGGGGCCTACGAGCAGTACTTC,CASGEGRLGGAYEQYF
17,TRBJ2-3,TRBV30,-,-,TGTGCCTGGAGTGTACTGAGGGGGAGGGCCGTGGCAGATACGCAGTATTTT,CAWSVLRGRAVADTQYF
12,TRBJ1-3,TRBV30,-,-,TGTGCCTGGAGTCCGACGGGGGGGACCCCTCATTTT,CAWSPTGGTPHF
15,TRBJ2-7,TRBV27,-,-,TGTGCCAGCAGTTTCGGACGGGGACGCTCCTACGAGCAGTACTTC,CASSFGRGRSYEQYF
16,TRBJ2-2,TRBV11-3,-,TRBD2,TGTGCCAGCAGCCCGAGGGAGGGATTGGCCACCGGGGAGCTGTTTTTT,CASSPREGLATGELFF
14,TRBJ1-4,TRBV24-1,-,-,TGTGCCACCAGTGAGGGGGACTCTCGTGAAAAACTGTTTTTT,CATSEGDSREKLFF
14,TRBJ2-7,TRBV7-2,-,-,TGTGCCAGCTCCCGGGACTTAACGGGCTACGAGCAGTACTTC,CASSRDLTGYEQYF
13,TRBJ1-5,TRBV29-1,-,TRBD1,TGCAGCGCCGCGACAGGGGGCTATCAGCCCCAGCATTTT,CSAATGGYQPQHF
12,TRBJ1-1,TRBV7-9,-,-,TGTGCCAGCAGCTTAATGAGGACTGAAGCTTTCTTT,CASSLMRTEAFF
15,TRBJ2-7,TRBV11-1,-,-,TGTGCCAGCAGCCAGTCGACGGACAGCCGCTACGAGCAGTACTTC,CASSQSTDSRYEQYF
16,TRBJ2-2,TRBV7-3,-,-,TGTGCCAGCAGTATGAGGGGGAGGGGTAACACCGGGGAGCTGTTTTTT,CASSMRGRGNTGELFF
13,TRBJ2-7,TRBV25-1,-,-,TGTGCCAGCAGTGAATACGGCAACTACGAGCAGTACTTC,CASSEYGNYEQYF
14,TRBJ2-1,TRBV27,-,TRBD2,TGTGCCATCAAGCGGGGGGGGCACGGGAATGAGCAGTTCTTC,CAIKRGGHGNEQFF
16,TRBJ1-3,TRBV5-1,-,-,TGCGCCAGCAGCTTGGCCTCGGGGGCGGCTGGAAACACCATATATTTT,CASSLASGAAGNTIYF
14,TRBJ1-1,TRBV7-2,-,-,TGTGCCAGCAGCTTTTACTCCGGCGACACTGAAGCTTTCTTT,CASSFYSGDTEAFF